This is a list of T cell receptor beta chains from one sample in a study of molecular identifiers for immune sequencing clone quantification. TCRdb independently ran MiXCR on the PCR reads; one entry per CDR3 protein. The data hold 550,000 to 750,000 distinct CDR3 sequences, with nearly 20% observed a single time. The specimen sequenced was naive CD8+ T cells from blood, with Jurkat cell RNA spiked in. These receptors all stem from a human donor in good health. Some libraries in this study had Jurkat cell RNA spiked in. CDR3s include the opening cysteine and the closing phenylalanine or tryptophan. D genes are given only for firm matches. The size of a clone is reported for some rows only, either as once, few or many, or as a class for expanded clones.

D	V	size	J	DNA	CDR3
TRBD1	TRBV13	many	TRBJ1-2	TGTGCCAGCAGCTTAGGCGGGACAGGGGGATTAGGCTACACCTTC	CASSLGGTGGLGYTF
-	TRBV30	-	TRBJ2-3	TGTGCCTGGGACATAGCTTCCACAGATACGCAGTATTTT	CAWDIASTDTQYF
TRBD1	TRBV2	few	TRBJ1-1	TGTGCCAGCAGGCTTCTAACAGGGGGCACTGAAGCTTTCTTT	CASRLLTGGTEAFF
-	TRBV19	many	TRBJ2-7	TGTGCCAGTAGTATGGGGATTTCCTACGAGCAGTACTTC	CASSMGISYEQYF
TRBD1	TRBV20-1	many	TRBJ1-1	TGCAGTGCTTCCCCCGGGACAGGGCGTTTAACTGAAGCTTTCTTT	CSASPGTGRLTEAFF
TRBD2	TRBV4-1	many	TRBJ2-7	TGCGCCAGCAGCCACCCGGGGGGTTCCGAGCAGTACTTC	CASSHPGGSEQYF
-	TRBV30	few	TRBJ2-3	TGTGCCTGCAACAGCCCTAGAGGTGTAGATACGCAGTATTTT	CACNSPRGVDTQYF
TRBD2	TRBV5-1	-	TRBJ2-3	TGCGCCAGCAGCTTTGGGACTAGCCTAGATACGCAGTATTTT	CASSFGTSLDTQYF
-	TRBV19	-	TRBJ2-3	TGTGCCAGTAGTATAGCGTCGGGGGCTAAAGATACGCAGTATTTT	CASSIASGAKDTQYF
TRBD2	TRBV27	-	TRBJ2-7	TGTGCCAGCAGTTCAGGGACTAGAACCTACGAGCAGTACTTC	CASSSGTRTYEQYF
-	TRBV28	many	TRBJ1-4	TGTGCCAGCAGTGCTGCGGAAACTACACCTAATGAAAAACTGTTTTTT	CASSAAETTPNEKLFF
-	TRBV4-1	many	TRBJ1-5	TGCGCCAGCAGCCAAGTCCCCCGGGAGGGTCAGCCCCAGCATTTT	CASSQVPREGQPQHF
-	TRBV27	-	TRBJ2-7	TGTGCCAGCAGTCCGCGTGTGGGGCACGAGCAGTACTTC	CASSPRVGHEQYF
-	TRBV7-8	-	TRBJ1-3	TGTGCCAGCAGCTCAGGGATGGGAAGAGGAAACACCATATATTTT	CASSSGMGRGNTIYF
TRBD1	TRBV18	many	TRBJ1-4	TGTGCCAGCTCGCCGACAGGGTCGGCTAATGAAAAACTGTTTTTT	CASSPTGSANEKLFF